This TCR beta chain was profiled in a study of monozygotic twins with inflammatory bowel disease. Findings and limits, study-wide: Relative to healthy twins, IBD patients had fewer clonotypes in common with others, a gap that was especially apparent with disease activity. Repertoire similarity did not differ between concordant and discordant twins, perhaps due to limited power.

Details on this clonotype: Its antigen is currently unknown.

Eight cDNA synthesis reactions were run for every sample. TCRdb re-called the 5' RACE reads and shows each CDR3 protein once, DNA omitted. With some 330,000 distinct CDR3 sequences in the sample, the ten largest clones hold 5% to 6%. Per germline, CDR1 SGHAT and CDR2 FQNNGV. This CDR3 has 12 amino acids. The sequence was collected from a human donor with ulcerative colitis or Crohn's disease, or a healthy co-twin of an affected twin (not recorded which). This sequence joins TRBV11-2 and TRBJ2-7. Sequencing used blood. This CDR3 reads CASSYSSGEQYF.